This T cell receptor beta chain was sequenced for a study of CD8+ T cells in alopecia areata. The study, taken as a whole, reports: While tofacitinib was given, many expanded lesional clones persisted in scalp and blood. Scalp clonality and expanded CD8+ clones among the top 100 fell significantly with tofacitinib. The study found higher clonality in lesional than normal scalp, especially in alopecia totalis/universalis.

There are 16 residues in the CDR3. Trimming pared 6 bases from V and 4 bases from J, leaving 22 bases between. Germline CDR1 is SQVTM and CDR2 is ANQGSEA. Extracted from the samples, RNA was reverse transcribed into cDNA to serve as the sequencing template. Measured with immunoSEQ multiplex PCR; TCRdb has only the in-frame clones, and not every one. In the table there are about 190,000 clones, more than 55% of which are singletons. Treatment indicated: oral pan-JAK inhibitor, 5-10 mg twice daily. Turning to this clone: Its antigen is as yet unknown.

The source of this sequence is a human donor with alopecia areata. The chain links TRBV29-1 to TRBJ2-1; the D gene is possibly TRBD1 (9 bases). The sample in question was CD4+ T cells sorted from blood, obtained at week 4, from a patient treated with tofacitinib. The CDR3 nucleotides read TGCAGCGTGGGACAGGGTAGGGCTAGCGGGTACAATGAGCAGTTCTTC. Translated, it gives CSVGQGRASGYNEQFF.